The 28 T cell receptor beta chains given below trace back to one sample, sequenced in a study of blood T cell repertoires in COVID-19. The repertoire was sequenced with immunoSEQ multiplex PCR; TCRdb's copy has only in-frame clones and lacks some. The table lists more than 150,000 clones, around four fifths of them singletons. What was sequenced was PBMCs or T cells enriched from blood (not recorded which). The receptors derive from a woman between 45 and 60 years old who had recovered from COVID-19.

V is TRBV7-6 and J is TRBJ1-3; D ambiguous. The germline V and J ends were trimmed by 2 bases and 2 bases, with 10 bases remaining between them. The germline V gene has CDR1 SGHVS and CDR2 FNYEAQ. This CDR3 spans 15 amino acids. The CDR3: CASSLLAAAGNTIYF. Written as DNA, the CDR3 is TGTGCCAGCAGCTTATTGGCGGCCGCTGGAAACACCATATATTTT.

This clone was found once. The chain joins TRBV4-3 to TRBJ2-1; 8 nucleotides match TRBD1. Germline trimming cut 3 bases from V and 15 bases from J; bases unmatched to any gene: 16. Germline V gives CDR1 LGHNA, CDR2 YSLEER. The CDR3 runs 15 residues. CDR3 loop: CASSQLGTGVGVTFF. The CDR3 nucleotides read TGCGCCAGCAGCCAGTTAGGGACAGGAGTGGGTGTAACGTTCTTC.

The V gene is TRBV5-1, the J gene TRBJ1-2, with TRBD1 as a possible D gene (5 bases). Trimming stripped 0 bases from V and 8 bases from J, with 17 bases between. The CDR3 contains 15 residues. Germline assignment: CDR1 SGHRS and CDR2 YFSETQ. The CDR3 is CASSLEARGGIGYTF. CDR3 bases: TGCGCCAGCAGCTTGGAAGCTAGGGGAGGAATCGGCTACACCTTC.

CDR3 sequence (DNA): TGTGCCAGCAGCTTAGGCCGGGCCGGGAGCACCGGGGAGCTGTTTTTT. It codes for CASSLGRAGSTGELFF. The gene calls are TRBV7-2 and TRBJ2-2, with TRBD2 as a possible D gene (6 bases). Germline CDR1 reads SGHTA; CDR2 reads FQGNSA. Trimming pared 1 base from V and 4 bases from J, leaving 13 bases between. There are 16 residues in the CDR3.

J is TRBJ2-7 and V is TRBV25-1; perhaps TRBD1 as D (5 bases). CDR3 length equals 13 residues. The V gene lost 5 bases and the J gene lost 0 bases, with 8 bases spanning the gap. CDR1 is MGHDK, CDR2 SYGVNS, per germline. CDR3 loop: CASSSQGSYEQYF. CDR3 coding DNA: TGTGCCAGCAGTAGCCAGGGCTCCTACGAGCAGTACTTC.

The chain is built from TRBV27 and TRBJ1-5, with a possible D match to TRBD1 (6 bases). The CDR3 loop spans 17 amino acids. V was clipped by 6 bases and J by 2 bases, with 20 bases between them. The germline CDR1 and CDR2 sequences are MNHEY and SMNVEV (reference sequence). The DNA for the CDR3 is TGTGCCAGCAGGACCCTCCTACAGGGATTCGGCAATCAGCCCCAGCATTTT. The encoded protein is CASRTLLQGFGNQPQHF.

This clone was observed a few times. DNA of the CDR3: TGTGCCAGCACCAAGGGGCGCTACGAGCAGTACTTC. As protein: CASTKGRYEQYF. The rearrangement joins TRBV28 to TRBJ2-7, with D possibly TRBD1 on 5 matching bases. From germline, CDR1 is MDHEN and CDR2 SYDVKM. Trimming shortened V by 7 bases and J by 3 bases, and 10 bases separated the two germline ends. This CDR3 spans 12 amino acids.

The chain couples TRBV28 to TRBJ2-7; TRBD2 matches at 8 bases. This CDR3 has 14 residues. Germline lookup yields CDR1 MDHEN and CDR2 SYDVKM. V lost 7 bases, J lost 2 bases, and 7 bases stayed unmatched. The CDR3 loop is CASITRGGTYEQYF. The CDR3 DNA is TGTGCCAGCATTACCCGGGGGGGTACCTACGAGCAGTACTTC.

The V and J genes are TRBV10-3 and TRBJ1-1; the D gene is possibly TRBD1 (6 bases). Germline V gives CDR1 ENHRY, CDR2 SYGVKD. The CDR3 consists of 13 residues. V lost 6 bases to trimming and J lost 5 bases, with 13 bases between them. The CDR3 DNA reads TGTGCCATCAGCTTACAGGGCGGGACTGAAGCTTTCTTT. It yields the protein CAISLQGGTEAFF.

The V call is TRBV28, the J call TRBJ2-5; 13 bases line up with TRBD2. CDR3 size: 15 residues. From germline, CDR1 is MDHEN and CDR2 SYDVKM. Trimming at V came to 11 bases and at J to 1 base, leaving 7 bases not matched to a gene. The CDR3 DNA sequence: TGTGCCGTGGGGACTAGCGGGGCCAGCCAAGAGACCCAGTACTTC. It translates to CAVGTSGASQETQYF.

This rearrangement joins TRBV6-5 to TRBJ2-3; weak D call: TRBD2 (6 bases). V was trimmed by 7 bases and J by 1 base, leaving 15 bases between them. This CDR3 spans 15 amino acids. The germline V gene has CDR1 MNHEY and CDR2 SVGAGI. CDR3 region: CASTESGSGTDTQYF. CDR3 in DNA: TGTGCCAGCACGGAGAGCGGGTCCGGCACAGATACGCAGTATTTT.

This clone was detected once. The chain couples TRBV7-3 to TRBJ2-1; possibly TRBD1 for D (6 bases). There are 13 residues in the CDR3. Looked up from germline, CDR1 is SGHTA and CDR2 is FQGTGA. V was shortened by 5 bases and J by 7 bases, with 12 bases between the two germline ends. CDR3 residues: CASSTGQFNEQFF. Written as DNA, the CDR3 is TGTGCCAGCAGCACCGGACAGTTTAATGAGCAGTTCTTC.

This clone was found a few times. V usage is TRBV19 and J usage is TRBJ1-2; no firm D call. V was pared by 4 bases and J by 7 bases, with 7 bases between. Germline V gives CDR1 LNHDA, CDR2 SQIVND (reference sequence). The CDR3 is made up of 11 amino acids. The CDR3 loop is CASSTYGGYTF. The CDR3 DNA is TGTGCCAGTAGTACCTACGGTGGCTACACCTTC.

This clone was picked up one time. As DNA, the CDR3 is TGTGCCAGCAGGCCCGGGACAGGCGATCAAGACACTGAAGCTTTCTTT. This codes for CASRPGTGDQDTEAFF. The rearrangement joins TRBV7-8 to TRBJ1-1; 8 bases align to TRBD1. The trim removed 6 bases at V and 3 bases at J, leaving 12 bases unmatched. The CDR3 has 16 amino acids. Germline lookup yields CDR1 SGHVS and CDR2 FQNEAQ. The full variable domain, with the rest looked up from reference TRBV7-8 and TRBJ1-1, is GAGVSQSPRYKVAKRGQDVALRCDPISGHVSLFWYQQALGQGPEFLTYFQNEAQLDKSGLPSDRFFAERPEGSVSTLKIQRTQQEDSAVYLCASRPGTGDQDTEAFFGQGTRLTVV.

The chain combines TRBV7-8 with TRBJ2-1, with 11 bases lining up with TRBD2. Germline V lookup: CDR1 SGHVS, CDR2 FQNEAQ. The CDR3 loop spans 20 amino acids. Losses at the gene ends were 2 bases for V and 7 bases for J; bases not matched to a gene: 19. For the CDR3, the DNA is TGTGCCAGCAGCTTACGTGGGGTTCAGACTAGCGGGACGTCCGCGAATGAGCAGTTCTTC. Its translation is CASSLRGVQTSGTSANEQFF. Complete variable domain (other parts from reference TRBV7-8 and TRBJ2-1): GAGVSQSPRYKVAKRGQDVALRCDPISGHVSLFWYQQALGQGPEFLTYFQNEAQLDKSGLPSDRFFAERPEGSVSTLKIQRTQQEDSAVYLCASSLRGVQTSGTSANEQFFGPGTRLTVL.

The rearrangement uses TRBV11-2 and TRBJ1-1; no reliable D call. Trimming stripped 1 base from V and 1 base from J, with 10 bases between. CDR1 is SGHAT, CDR2 FQNNGV, per germline. There are 15 residues in the CDR3. Written as DNA, the CDR3 is TGTGCCAGCAGCTTAGCCCCGAACAGGAACACTGAAGCTTTCTTT. It codes for CASSLAPNRNTEAFF.

V and J are TRBV4-2 and TRBJ2-2; 8 bases agree with TRBD2. The CDR3 consists of 15 residues. Germline V gene lookup returns CDR1 LGHNA and CDR2 YNFKEQ. V was clipped by 2 bases and J by 6 bases; unmatched bases: 5. This CDR3 reads CASSQLGLEAGELFF. The CDR3 DNA follows: TGTGCCAGCAGCCAATTGGGACTAGAGGCCGGGGAGCTGTTTTTT.

The chain recombines TRBV7-9 with TRBJ1-3, with TRBD1 matching 7 bases. Trimming at V came to 4 bases and at J to 2 bases, leaving 5 bases not matched to a gene. This CDR3 is built from 15 residues. Per germline, CDR1 SEHNR and CDR2 FQNEAQ (reference sequence). In nucleotides, the CDR3 is TGTGCCAGCAGCTCCCCAACAGGGGCTGGAAACACCATATATTTT. Protein: CASSSPTGAGNTIYF.

The chain recombines TRBV11-1 with TRBJ1-1, with TRBD1 matching over 10 bases. V shed 3 bases, J shed 0 bases, and the junction held 4 bases outside the gene matches. CDR3 length: 16 residues. Germline V lookup: CDR1 SGHAT, CDR2 FQDESV (reference sequence). The CDR3 here is CASSFTGTGVNTEAFF. The CDR3 nucleotides are TGTGCCAGCAGCTTCACAGGGACAGGGGTGAACACTGAAGCTTTCTTT. The whole variable domain, filled in from reference TRBV11-1 and TRBJ1-1, reads EAEVAQSPRYKITEKSQAVAFWCDPISGHATLYWYRQILGQGPELLVQFQDESVVDDSQLPKDRFSAERLKGVDSTLKIQPAELGDSAMYLCASSFTGTGVNTEAFFGQGTRLTVV.

The chain uses TRBV9 and TRBJ2-5, with D hard to call. CDR3 length: 13 residues. Trimming cost V 4 bases and J 3 bases, with 10 bases left between them. Germline V gene lookup returns CDR1 SGDLS and CDR2 YYNGEE. DNA for the CDR3: TGTGCCAGCAGCTACAGATTAAAAGAGACCCAGTACTTC. It specifies CASSYRLKETQYF.

The chain employs TRBV28 and TRBJ1-1; D gene uncertain. V was trimmed by 6 bases and J by 7 bases, leaving 18 bases between them. Germline-derived CDR1 and CDR2 are MDHEN and SYDVKM. This CDR3 is built from 14 residues. The CDR3 loop reads CASSEEYRQVEAFF. In DNA, the CDR3 is TGTGCCAGCAGCGAGGAGTATCGGCAAGTTGAAGCTTTCTTT.

CDR3 coding DNA: TGTGCCAGCAGCTTAGAGGGCGGGAGACCCTACGAGCAGTACTTC. Translating gives CASSLEGGRPYEQYF. The chain uses TRBV7-9 and TRBJ2-7, with 7 bases identical to TRBD2. Per the germline V gene, CDR1 is SEHNR and CDR2 is FQNEAQ (reference sequence). Losses at the gene ends were 1 base for V and 2 bases for J; bases not matched to a gene: 5. The CDR3 runs 15 residues.

The chain carries TRBV6-5 and TRBJ2-1, with D possibly TRBD1 on 5 matching bases. The CDR3 consists of 12 residues. V gave up 7 bases and J gave up 9 bases, with 13 bases separating them. CDR1 MNHEY and CDR2 SVGAGI come from the germline V gene. The CDR3 loop reads CASTGWESEQFF. Written as DNA, the CDR3 is TGTGCCAGCACAGGGTGGGAAAGTGAGCAGTTCTTC.

The chain links TRBV25-1 to TRBJ1-5, with 10 bases lining up with TRBD1. The germline gives CDR1 MGHDK, CDR2 SYGVNS. J was trimmed by 3 bases and V by 6 bases; bases with no gene match: 8. This CDR3 comprises 16 residues. CDR3 DNA sequence: TGTGCCAGCAGCGGTCCCGGGACAGGGGCCAATCAGCCCCAGCATTTT. It is translated as CASSGPGTGANQPQHF.

This clone is a singleton in its sample. This chain uses TRBV18 with TRBJ2-7; 9 bases match TRBD2. The CDR3 is 13 amino acids. Germline lookup yields CDR1 KGHSH and CDR2 LQKENI. V lost 11 bases, J lost 6 bases, and 11 bases stayed unmatched. The CDR3 DNA follows: TGTGCCTCTTCGGGAGTAGCGGGAGTCGAGCAGTACTTC. Protein sequence: CASSGVAGVEQYF.

The chain employs TRBV13 and TRBJ2-1, with a possible D match to TRBD1 (6 bases). Trimming cost V 3 bases and J 5 bases, with 14 bases left between them. Germline V gene sequence: CDR1 PRHDT, CDR2 FYEKMQ (reference sequence). The CDR3 is made up of 15 amino acids. The CDR3 coding sequence is TGTGCCAGCAGCTTTAGAGGGAGACAGGACAATGAGCAGTTCTTC. Its translation is CASSFRGRQDNEQFF.

This chain links TRBV28 with TRBJ2-2; no clear D. The V end lost 4 bases, the J end lost 0 bases, and 3 bases lay between the germline ends. Germline V gene sequence: CDR1 MDHEN, CDR2 SYDVKM. This CDR3 has 13 amino acids. The CDR3 region has the DNA TGTGCCAGCAGTTCAACGAACACCGGGGAGCTGTTTTTT. As protein: CASSSTNTGELFF.

V gene TRBV20-1 combines with J gene TRBJ1-4; D gene ambiguous. Trimming removed 4 bases at V and 6 bases at J, with 6 bases between. The germline gives CDR1 DFQATT, CDR2 SNEGSKA (reference sequence). This CDR3 is built from 11 residues. The CDR3 DNA reads as TGCAGTGCTACCGGAGATGAAAAACTGTTTTTT. Protein sequence: CSATGDEKLFF.